This is a list of T cell receptor beta chains from one sample in a study of T cell changes during pregnancy in multiple sclerosis. Some clones are missing from TCRdb's copy, which holds only in-frame ones; the method was immunoSEQ multiplex PCR. Among about 83,000 clones listed, around 90% were seen once. The input for sequencing was PBMCs, taken in the first trimester of pregnancy. Receptor source: a female donor in good health, serving as a control in a pregnancy study. Some clones in this sample may be carry-over from other donors' samples. CDR3s include the opening cysteine and the closing phenylalanine or tryptophan. Fields, in order: clone size, D gene, J gene, V gene, CDR3 DNA, CDR3 protein. The D gene is left open where the match is weak. A row's size may be missing; if present it is once, few, many or a size class.

>NA|NA|TRBJ2-5|TRBV2
TGTGCCAGCAGTGTTGACACTCAAGAGACCCAGTACTTC
CASSVDTQETQYF
>NA|NA|TRBJ2-5|TRBV7-2
TGTGCCAGCAGCTTCATAGGGGTTCAAGAGACCCAGTACTTC
CASSFIGVQETQYF
>NA|TRBD2|TRBJ2-5|TRBV28
TGTGCCAGCAGTTCCTACAGCGGGGGCGGGGAGACCCAGTACTTC
CASSSYSGGGETQYF
>NA|TRBD2|TRBJ2-1|TRBV7-2
TGTGCCAGCAGCTTATCGGGGCGGGAGAGGTACAATGAGCAGTTCTTC
CASSLSGRERYNEQFF
>NA|TRBD1|TRBJ1-5|TRBV19
TGTGCCAGTTCGACCCGGGACAGAAGCAATCAGCCCCAGCATTTT
CASSTRDRSNQPQHF
>NA|NA|TRBJ2-1|TRBV30
TGTGCCTGGAGTAGGTCGGGTGAGCAGTTCTTC
CAWSRSGEQFF
>NA|TRBD1|TRBJ1-2|TRBV7-6
TGTGCCAGCAGCCAGGGACAGGGACTCTACACCTTC
CASSQGQGLYTF
>many|TRBD2|TRBJ2-1|TRBV6-4
TGTGCCAGCAGTGACGGGACTAGCTCCTACAATGAGCAGTTCTTC
CASSDGTSSYNEQFF
>NA|TRBD1|TRBJ1-2|TRBV28
TGTGCCATCGGGACAGTTTATGGCTACACCTTC
CAIGTVYGYTF
>NA|TRBD2|TRBJ2-1|TRBV5-1
TGCGCCAGCACCGTAATAGCGGGGGGGGATGAGCAGTTCTTC
CASTVIAGGDEQFF
>NA|TRBD2|TRBJ2-1|TRBV4-3
TGCGCCAGCAGCCAAGAGTTAGCGGGAGGAGGGAATGAGCAGTTCTTC
CASSQELAGGGNEQFF
>NA|TRBD1|TRBJ1-2|TRBV27
TGTGCCAGCAGTCCCTTGGGCAGGGGGCTAGGCTATGGCTACACCTTC
CASSPLGRGLGYGYTF
>NA|NA|TRBJ2-2|TRBV6-5
TGTGCCAGCAGTCGGGATTCCACCTACACCGGGGAGCTGTTTTTT
CASSRDSTYTGELFF
>NA|NA|TRBJ1-1|TRBV7-8
TGTGCCAGCAGCAGCGGGGCTTACATACCAACCGAAGCTTTCTTT
CASSSGAYIPTEAFF
>NA|TRBD1|TRBJ1-6|TRBV25-1
TGTGCCAGCGAAGACAGGGGGAATTCACCCCTCCACTTT
CASEDRGNSPLHF
>NA|TRBD1|TRBJ2-7|TRBV6-1
TGTGCCACCTCTCGACAGGGAAATTACGAGCAGTACTTC
CATSRQGNYEQYF